This T cell receptor (beta chain) appears in the sequencing data of a study of Ad26.COV2.S vaccination and SARS-CoV-2 variants. The treatment here: about 20 received Ad26.COV2.S at low or high dose, single or two shots; about 5 received placebo; per-sample allocation not given. Sampling was done on day 63 after the first vaccine or placebo injection. Data came from immunoSEQ multiplex PCR; TCRdb stores just in-frame clones and leaves some out. The data contain some 480,000 clones, around 90% of them seen just once; the ten biggest clones take up 9.5% to 15%. CDR1 and CDR2 from the germline V gene are SGDLS and YYNGEE. The CDR3 is made up of 12 amino acids. V was trimmed by 0 bases and J by 4 bases, leaving 2 bases between them.

The source was peripheral blood, collected in a trial of Ad26.COV2.S vaccine versus placebo. The V gene is TRBV9, the J gene TRBJ1-5, with D hard to call. This sequence was found in a person aged 18-60 years who received the Ad26.COV2.S COVID-19 vaccine or a placebo. The CDR3 DNA reads as TGTGCCAGCAGCGTAGGGAATCAGCCCCAGCATTTT. Its protein is CASSVGNQPQHF.